A selection of T cell receptor beta chains follows, all from one sample in a study of T cell repertoires in cytomegalovirus infection. No antigens are known for them. TCRdb re-called the reads through MiXCR, storing one row per CDR3 protein. The data show about 920,000 distinct CDR3 sequences, roughly 30% seen once. The sample consisted of cultured CD8+ T cells from PBMCs, taken from culture after CMV antigen stimulation. These receptors came from a human donor in good health (CMV status not recorded). Some clones in this sample may be carry-over from other donors' samples. Both conserved end residues are part of each CDR3. The D gene is left open where the match is weak.

D gene | V gene | CDR3 protein
NA | TRBV7-6 | CASSLQSNYGYTF
NA | TRBV4-1 | CASSQVNLGNPGELFF
NA | TRBV4-3 | CASSQSPTKKTRSGANVLTF
TRBD2 | TRBV7-8 | CASSLVGGGTYAPTGELFF
NA | TRBV19 | CASREGSGQPQHF
NA | TRBV7-9 | CASSLVRGPRNTEAFF
TRBD1 | TRBV5-6 | CASSFGTGVRTEAFF
NA | TRBV4-3 | CASSQVRVLLDSGANVLTF
TRBD1 | TRBV10-3 | CAISTPGQESYNEQFF
TRBD2 | TRBV4-3 | CASSQQSGLAGYQETQYF
TRBD1 | TRBV5-7 | CASSQGGSGSTEAFF
NA | TRBV5-8 | CASSLSTASPLHF
NA | TRBV28 | CASSLDVQSTDTQYF
TRBD2 | TRBV11-2 | CASSLVRAGEKNIQYF